This T cell receptor beta chain was documented in a study of technical replicates of blood from several donors (dated by TCRdb to the late 2010s). Taken from the germline V gene (reference sequence), the CDR1 and CDR2 loops are SEHNR and FQNEAQ. The CDR3 covers 14 residues, taking in both the cysteine and the phenylalanine. Only the CDR3 portion is preserved as DNA: 42 bases, with reading frame beginning at the first base. V loses 5 bases, J loses 3 bases, and the germline ends lie 12 bases apart. Library preparation was by the immunoSEQ multiplex PCR assay. In its TCRdb copy, this immuneACCESS table keeps in-frame sequences only and misses some clones. Where compared with another copy, unresolved V genes explain less than half of these, and the others have no known cause. Counted in this sample were about 79,000 clones; 90% to 95% of them appeared once. The ten largest clones take up under 0.3% of the sample.

With regard to this clone: No cognate antigen has been identified for it. Base qualities are not recorded, but no much larger clone differs from it by a single base.

Sequenced input: T cells isolated from PBMCs. The receptor was isolated from a human donor in good health. This receptor chain uses TRBV7-9 and TRBJ2-3; the D gene cannot be resolved reliably. The nucleotide sequence is TGTGCCAGCAGCCTCTCTTCGTATACAGATACGCAGTATTTT. Its protein reads: CASSLSSYTDTQYF. The full variable domain, completed from the reference TRBV7-9 and TRBJ2-3 proteins outside the CDR3, reads DTGVSQNPRHKITKRGQNVTFRCDPISEHNRLYWYRQTLGQGPEFLTYFQNEAQLEKSRLLSDRFSAERPKGSFSTLEIQRTEQGDSAMYLCASSLSSYTDTQYFGPGTRLTVL.